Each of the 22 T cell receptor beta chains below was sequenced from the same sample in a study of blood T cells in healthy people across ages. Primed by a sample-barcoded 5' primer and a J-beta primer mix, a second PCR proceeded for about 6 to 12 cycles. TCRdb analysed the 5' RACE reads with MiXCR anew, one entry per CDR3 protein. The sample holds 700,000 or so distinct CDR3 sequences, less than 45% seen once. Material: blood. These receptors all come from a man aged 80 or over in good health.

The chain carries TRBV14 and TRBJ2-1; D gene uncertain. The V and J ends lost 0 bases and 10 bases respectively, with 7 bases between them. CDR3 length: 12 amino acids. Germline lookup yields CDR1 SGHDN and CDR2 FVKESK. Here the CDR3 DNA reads TGTGCCAGCAGCCAAGATCCTCCAGAGCAGTTCTTC. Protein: CASSQDPPEQFF.

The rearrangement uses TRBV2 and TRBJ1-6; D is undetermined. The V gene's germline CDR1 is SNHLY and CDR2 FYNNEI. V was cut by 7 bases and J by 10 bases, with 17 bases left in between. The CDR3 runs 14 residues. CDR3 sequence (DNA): TGTGCCAGCACCCCAACCGGGTGGAGGTCACCCCTCCACTTT. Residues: CASTPTGWRSPLHF.

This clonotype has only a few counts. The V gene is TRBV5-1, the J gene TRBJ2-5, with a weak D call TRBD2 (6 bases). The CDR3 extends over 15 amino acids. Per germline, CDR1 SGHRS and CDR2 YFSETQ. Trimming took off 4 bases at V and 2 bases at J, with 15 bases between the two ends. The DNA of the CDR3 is TGCGCCAGCAGCCCCTCCCGGAGGGGTCAAGAGACCCAGTACTTC. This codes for CASSPSRRGQETQYF.

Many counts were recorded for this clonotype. The CDR3 protein is CASSHDVGADTQYF. CDR3 in DNA: TGTGCCAGCAGCCACGACGTAGGGGCAGATACGCAGTATTTT. V usage is TRBV7-2 and J usage is TRBJ2-3, with a possible D match to TRBD1 (5 bases). CDR3 length equals 14 residues. Germline-derived CDR1 and CDR2 are SGHTA and FQGNSA. V was cut by 5 bases and J by 4 bases, with 13 bases left in between.

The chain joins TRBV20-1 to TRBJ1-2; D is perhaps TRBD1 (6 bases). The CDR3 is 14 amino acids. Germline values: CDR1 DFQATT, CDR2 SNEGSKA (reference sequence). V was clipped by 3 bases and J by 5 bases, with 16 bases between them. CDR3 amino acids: CSASRGGARYGYTF. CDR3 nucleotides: TGCAGTGCTAGCCGAGGGGGGGCCCGTTATGGCTACACCTTC.

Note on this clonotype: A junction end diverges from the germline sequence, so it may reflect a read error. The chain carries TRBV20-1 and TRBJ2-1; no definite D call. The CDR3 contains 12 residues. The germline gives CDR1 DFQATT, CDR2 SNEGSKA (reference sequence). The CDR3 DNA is TGCAATGCTAGGTATCCAAACAATGAGCAGTTCTTC. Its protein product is CNARYPNNEQFF.

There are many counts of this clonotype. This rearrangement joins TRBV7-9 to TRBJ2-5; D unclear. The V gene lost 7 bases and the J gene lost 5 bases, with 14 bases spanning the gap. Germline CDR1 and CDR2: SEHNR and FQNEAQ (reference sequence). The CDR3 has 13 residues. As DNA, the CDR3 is TGTGCCAGCACCTCCGACAAGTGGGAGACCCAGTACTTC. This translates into CASTSDKWETQYF.

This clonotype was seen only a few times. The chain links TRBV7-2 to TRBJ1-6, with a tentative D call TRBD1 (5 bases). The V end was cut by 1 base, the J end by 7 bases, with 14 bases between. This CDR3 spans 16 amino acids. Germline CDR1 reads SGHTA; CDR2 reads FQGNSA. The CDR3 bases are TGTGCCAGCAGCTTAGAAGGGGCGTTGGTAAATTCACCCCTCCACTTT. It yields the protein CASSLEGALVNSPLHF. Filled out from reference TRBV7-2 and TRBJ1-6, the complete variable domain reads GAGVSQSPSNKVTEKGKDVELRCDPISGHTALYWYRQSLGQGLEFLIYFQGNSAPDKSGLPSDRFSAERTGGSVSTLTIQRTQQEDSAVYLCASSLEGALVNSPLHFGNGTRLTVT.

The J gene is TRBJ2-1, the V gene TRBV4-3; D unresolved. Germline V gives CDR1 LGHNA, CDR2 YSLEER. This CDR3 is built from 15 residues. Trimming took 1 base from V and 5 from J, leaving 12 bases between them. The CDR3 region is CASSQGGFANNEQFF. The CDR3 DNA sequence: TGCGCCAGCAGCCAAGGGGGTTTTGCTAACAATGAGCAGTTCTTC.

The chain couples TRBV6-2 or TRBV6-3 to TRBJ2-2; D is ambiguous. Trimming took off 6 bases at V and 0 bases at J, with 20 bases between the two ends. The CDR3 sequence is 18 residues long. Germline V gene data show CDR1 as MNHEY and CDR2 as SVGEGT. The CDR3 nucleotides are TGTGCCAGCAGCCTCAATCGGACGGTTCCTACGAACACCGGGGAGCTGTTTTTT. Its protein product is CASSLNRTVPTNTGELFF.

CDR3 nucleotides: TGTGCCTGGATGGGGGACTACAATGAGCAGTTCTTC. This encodes CAWMGDYNEQFF. The J gene is TRBJ2-1, the V gene TRBV30; the D call may be TRBD1 or TRBD2 (5 bases each). The germline CDR1 and CDR2 sequences are GTSNPN and SVGIG (reference sequence). The CDR3 extends over 12 amino acids. Between the trimmed V and J ends, which lost 4 bases and 3 bases, there was a span of 7 bases. The full variable domain, completed using reference TRBV30 and TRBJ2-1, is SQTIHQWPATLVQPVGSPLSLECTVEGTSNPNLYWYRQAAGRGLQLLFYSVGIGQISSEVPQNLSASRPQDRQFILSSKKLLLSDSGFYLCAWMGDYNEQFFGPGTRLTVL.

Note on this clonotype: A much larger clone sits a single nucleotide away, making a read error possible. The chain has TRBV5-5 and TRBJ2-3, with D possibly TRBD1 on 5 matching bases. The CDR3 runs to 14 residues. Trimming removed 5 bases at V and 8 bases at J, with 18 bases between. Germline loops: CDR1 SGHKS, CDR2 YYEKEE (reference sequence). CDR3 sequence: CASRLNSGSGTQYF. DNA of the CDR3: TGTGCCAGCAGGTTAAACTCAGGGTCAGGTACGCAGTATTTT.

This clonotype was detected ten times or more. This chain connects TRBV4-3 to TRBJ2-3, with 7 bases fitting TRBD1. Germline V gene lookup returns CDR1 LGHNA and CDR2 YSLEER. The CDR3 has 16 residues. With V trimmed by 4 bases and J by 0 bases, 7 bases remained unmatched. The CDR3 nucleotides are TGCGCCAGCAGCCTCCAGGGGGTCGGTAGCACAGATACGCAGTATTTT. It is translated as CASSLQGVGSTDTQYF.

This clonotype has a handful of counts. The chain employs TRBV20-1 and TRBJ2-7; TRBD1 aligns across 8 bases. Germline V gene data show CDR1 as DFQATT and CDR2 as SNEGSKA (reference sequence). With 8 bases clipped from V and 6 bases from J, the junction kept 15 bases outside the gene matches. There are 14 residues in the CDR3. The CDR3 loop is CSPQSRTGLGEQYF. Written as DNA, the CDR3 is TGCAGTCCCCAATCCAGGACAGGGTTAGGCGAGCAGTACTTC.

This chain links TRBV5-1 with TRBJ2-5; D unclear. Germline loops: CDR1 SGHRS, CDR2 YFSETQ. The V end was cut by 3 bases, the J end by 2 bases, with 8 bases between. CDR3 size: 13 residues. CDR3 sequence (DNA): TGCGCCAGCAGCTGGGTCGTGCAAGAGACCCAGTACTTC. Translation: CASSWVVQETQYF.

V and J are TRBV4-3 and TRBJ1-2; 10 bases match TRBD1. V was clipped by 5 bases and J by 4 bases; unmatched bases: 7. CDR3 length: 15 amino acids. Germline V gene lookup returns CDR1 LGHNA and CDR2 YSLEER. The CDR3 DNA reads TGCGCCAGCAGCAATCCGGGACAGGGGTCCTATGGCTACACCTTC. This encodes CASSNPGQGSYGYTF.

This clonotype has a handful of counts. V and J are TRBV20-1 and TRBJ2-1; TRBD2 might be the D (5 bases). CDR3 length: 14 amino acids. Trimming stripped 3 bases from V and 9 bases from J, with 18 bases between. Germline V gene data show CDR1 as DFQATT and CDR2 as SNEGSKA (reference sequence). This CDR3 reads CSARLGLLEGEQFF. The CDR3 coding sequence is TGCAGTGCTAGGCTCGGACTTTTAGAAGGTGAGCAGTTCTTC.

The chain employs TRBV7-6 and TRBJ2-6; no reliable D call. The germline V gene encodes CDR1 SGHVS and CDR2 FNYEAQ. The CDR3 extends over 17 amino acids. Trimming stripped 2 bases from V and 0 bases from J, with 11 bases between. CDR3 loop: CASSLKGGNSGANVLTF. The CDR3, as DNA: TGTGCCAGCAGCTTAAAGGGCGGCAACTCTGGGGCCAACGTCCTGACTTTC. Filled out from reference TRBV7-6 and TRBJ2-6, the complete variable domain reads GAGVSQSPRYKVTKRGQDVALRCDPISGHVSLYWYRQALGQGPEFLTYFNYEAQQDKSGLPNDRFSAERPEGSISTLTIQRTEQRDSAMYRCASSLKGGNSGANVLTFGAGSRLTVL.

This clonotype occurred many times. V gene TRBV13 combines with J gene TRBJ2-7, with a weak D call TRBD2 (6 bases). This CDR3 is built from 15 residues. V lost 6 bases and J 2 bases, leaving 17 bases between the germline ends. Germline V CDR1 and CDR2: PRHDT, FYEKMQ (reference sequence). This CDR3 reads CASRRLAGGAYEQYF. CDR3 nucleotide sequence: TGTGCCAGCAGACGACTGGCCGGGGGTGCCTACGAGCAGTACTTC.

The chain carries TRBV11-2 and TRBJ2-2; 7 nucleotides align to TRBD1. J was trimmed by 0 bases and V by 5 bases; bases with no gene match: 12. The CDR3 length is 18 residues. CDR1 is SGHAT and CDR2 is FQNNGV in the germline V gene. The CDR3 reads CASSVRTGTVANTGELFF. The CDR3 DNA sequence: TGTGCCAGCAGCGTACGGACCGGGACAGTCGCGAACACCGGGGAGCTGTTTTTT.

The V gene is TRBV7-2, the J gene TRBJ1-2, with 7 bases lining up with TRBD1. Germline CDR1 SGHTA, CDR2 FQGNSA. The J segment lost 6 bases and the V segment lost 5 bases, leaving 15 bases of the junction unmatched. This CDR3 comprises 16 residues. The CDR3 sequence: CASSPSTGARLNGYTF. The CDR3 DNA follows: TGTGCCAGCAGCCCCAGTACAGGGGCTAGACTTAATGGCTACACCTTC.

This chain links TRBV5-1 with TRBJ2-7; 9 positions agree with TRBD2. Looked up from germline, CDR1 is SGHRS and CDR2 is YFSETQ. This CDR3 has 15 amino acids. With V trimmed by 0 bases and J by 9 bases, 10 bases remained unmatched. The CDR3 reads CASSLGGGRATLQYF. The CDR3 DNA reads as TGCGCCAGCAGCTTGGGTGGCGGGAGGGCCACTCTGCAGTACTTC.